This TCR beta chain was retrieved from a study of shared T cell receptors in the human thymus. The trim removed 2 bases at V and 7 bases at J, leaving 7 bases unmatched. The CDR3 is 15 residues long. Germline V gives CDR1 GTSNPN, CDR2 SVGIG (reference sequence). This clone has a handful of counts. Profiling relied on immunoSEQ multiplex PCR, and the TCRdb table lists in-frame clones only, not all of them. This sample yields about 660,000 clones, of which around 87% are seen a single time; roughly 0.0086% belongs to the top ten. The same sample was also studied in work on human thymus T cells. From that report: Infants served as donors; they were healthy and Finnish and were having corrective surgery for congenital heart defects. Surgeons resected thymus tissue during corrective heart surgery. Blood and thymic repertoires both appeared biased in V and J gene usage. Related work found strong thymic repertoire overlap between unrelated individuals.

The chain is built from TRBV30 and TRBJ1-6; 8 nucleotides match TRBD1. The specimen sequenced was thymocytes. The clonotype comes from a boy younger than two with a congenital heart defect. The CDR3 reads CAWSSRTGPNSPLHF. The CDR3 DNA reads as TGTGCCTGGAGTTCCCGGACAGGGCCGAATTCACCCCTCCACTTT.